Sequencing of this T cell receptor (beta chain) was carried out in a study of blood T cell repertoires in COVID-19. About the study: Nucleic acid was either cDNA or gDNA, and it came from T cells, B-cell-depleted T cells, or PBMCs.

Per the original data handling: Estimation of nucleated cell counts was performed using reference gene primer amplification. Clones were read by immunoSEQ multiplex PCR, and TCRdb kept only the in-frame ones, dropping some. That table gives V, J and clone size, and the DNA gave D and trimming. Of about 30,000 clones listed, approximately 86% are singletons. The CDR3 runs 16 residues. Unmatched junction bases numbered 11, after V lost 6 bases and J lost 4 bases. Germline V gene sequence: CDR1 KGHSH, CDR2 LQKENI. The sample taken for sequencing was peripheral blood. This clonotype was obtained from a man in his 60s with active COVID-19. The rearrangement links TRBV18 to TRBJ2-1; 8 nucleotides agree with TRBD2. For the CDR3, the DNA is TGTGCCAGCTCCCCTCTCGTCGGGAGGGGTTACAATGAGCAGTTCTTC. Translating it yields CASSPLVGRGYNEQFF.